Listed below are T cell receptor beta chains from one sample, sequenced in a study of CD8 T cells in ankylosing spondylitis. Each CDR3 protein gets one entry after TCRdb re-called the 5' RACE reads with MiXCR. The sample holds 350,000 or so distinct CDR3 sequences, roughly 12% seen once. Source material: blood, either unsorted or a sorted T cell fraction (not recorded which). All receptors derive from a female donor with ankylosing spondylitis or in good health (not recorded which). CDR3s include the opening cysteine and the closing phenylalanine or tryptophan. A D gene is named only where the DNA matches it firmly. Not all rows give a size; the values are once, few, many and, for expanded clones, a class.

cdr3_length	clone_size	d_call	v_call	j_call	cdr3_nt	cdr3_aa
13	many	-	TRBV30	TRBJ2-1	TGTGCCTGGAGTTCTAGTAGCTTCAATGAGCAGTTCTTC	CAWSSSSFNEQFF
15	few	TRBD2	TRBV7-9	TRBJ2-2	TGTGCCAGCAGCCTTGGACTAGCGGCCACCGGGGAGCTGTTTTTT	CASSLGLAATGELFF
16	few	TRBD2	TRBV20-1	TRBJ2-5	TGCAGTGCTAGAGATTCTAGCGGGAGCTCCCAAGAGACCCAGTACTTC	CSARDSSGSSQETQYF
11	many	-	TRBV6-6	TRBJ1-1	TGTGCCAGCCGGAAGAACACTGAAGCTTTCTTT	CASRKNTEAFF
15	few	-	TRBV5-1	TRBJ2-7	TGCGCCAGCAGCTTGTTGGGGAAGAGCTCCTACGAGCAGTACTTC	CASSLLGKSSYEQYF
16	-	-	TRBV18	TRBJ1-5	TGTGCCAGCTCACCGGAGCAGGCCATGCGCAATCAGCCCCAGCATTTT	CASSPEQAMRNQPQHF
13	few	-	TRBV7-2	TRBJ2-5	TGTGCCAGCAGCTTTCGCGGGGCACGGACCCAGTACTTC	CASSFRGARTQYF
13	many	TRBD1	TRBV20-1	TRBJ1-2	TGCAGTGCGCGGGACAGGGGATTCTATGGCTACACCTTC	CSARDRGFYGYTF
17	-	-	TRBV6-5	TRBJ2-2	TGTGCCAGCAGTTACTCGACGGGTGATCCGAACACCGGGGAGCTGTTTTTT	CASSYSTGDPNTGELFF
20	few	-	TRBV14	TRBJ2-1	TGTGCCAGCAGCCAAGAAAGGGTGCGAAGGGGGACTACCCACTACAATGAGCAGTTCTTC	CASSQERVRRGTTHYNEQFF
19	-	TRBD2	TRBV5-6	TRBJ2-1	TGTGCCAGCAGCTTGGATTTACGTAGCGGGAGGAGCTCCTACAATGAGCAGTTCTTC	CASSLDLRSGRSSYNEQFF